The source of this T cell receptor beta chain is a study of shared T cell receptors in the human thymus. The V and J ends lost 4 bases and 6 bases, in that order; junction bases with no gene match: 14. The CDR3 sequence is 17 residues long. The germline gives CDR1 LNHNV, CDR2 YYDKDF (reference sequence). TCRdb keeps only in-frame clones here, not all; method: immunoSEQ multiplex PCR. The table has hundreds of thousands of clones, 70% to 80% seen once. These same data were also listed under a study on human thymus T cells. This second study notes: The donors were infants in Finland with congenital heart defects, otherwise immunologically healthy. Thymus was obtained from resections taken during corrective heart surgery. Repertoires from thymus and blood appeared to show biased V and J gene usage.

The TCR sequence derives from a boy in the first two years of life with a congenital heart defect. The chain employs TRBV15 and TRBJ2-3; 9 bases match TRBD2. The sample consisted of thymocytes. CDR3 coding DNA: TGTGCCACCAGCATCCCAAAGGTGGCGGGAGGGTGGGATACGCAGTATTTT. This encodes CATSIPKVAGGWDTQYF. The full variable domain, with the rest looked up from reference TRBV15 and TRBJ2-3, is DAMVIQNPRYQVTQFGKPVTLSCSQTLNHNVMYWYQQKSSQAPKLLFHYYDKDFNNEADTPDNFQSRRPNTSFCFLDIRSPGLGDTAMYLCATSIPKVAGGWDTQYFGPGTRLTVL.